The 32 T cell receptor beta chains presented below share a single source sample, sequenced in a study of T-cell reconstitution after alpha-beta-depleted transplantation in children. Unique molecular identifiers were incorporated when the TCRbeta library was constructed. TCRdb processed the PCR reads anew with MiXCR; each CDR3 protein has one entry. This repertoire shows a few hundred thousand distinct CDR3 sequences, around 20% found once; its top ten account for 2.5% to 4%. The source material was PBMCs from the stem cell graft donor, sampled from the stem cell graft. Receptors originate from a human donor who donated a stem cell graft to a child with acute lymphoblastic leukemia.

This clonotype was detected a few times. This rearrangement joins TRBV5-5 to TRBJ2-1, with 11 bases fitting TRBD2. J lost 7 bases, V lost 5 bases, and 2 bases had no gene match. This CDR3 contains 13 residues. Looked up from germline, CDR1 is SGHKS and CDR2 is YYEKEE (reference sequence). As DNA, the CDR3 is TGTGCCAGCAGACTAGCGGGAGAGAATGAGCAGTTCTTC. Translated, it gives CASRLAGENEQFF.

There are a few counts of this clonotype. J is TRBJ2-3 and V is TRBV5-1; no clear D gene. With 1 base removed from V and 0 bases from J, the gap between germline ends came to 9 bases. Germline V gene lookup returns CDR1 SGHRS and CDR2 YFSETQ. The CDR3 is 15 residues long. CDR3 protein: CASSLKGPSTDTQYF. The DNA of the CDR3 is TGCGCCAGCAGCTTGAAGGGCCCGAGCACAGATACGCAGTATTTT.

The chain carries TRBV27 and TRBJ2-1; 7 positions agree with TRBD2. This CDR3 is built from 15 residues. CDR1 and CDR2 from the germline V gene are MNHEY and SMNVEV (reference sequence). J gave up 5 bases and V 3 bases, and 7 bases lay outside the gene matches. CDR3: CASSFPGGPHNEQFF. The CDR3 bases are TGTGCCAGCAGTTTCCCGGGAGGCCCTCACAATGAGCAGTTCTTC.

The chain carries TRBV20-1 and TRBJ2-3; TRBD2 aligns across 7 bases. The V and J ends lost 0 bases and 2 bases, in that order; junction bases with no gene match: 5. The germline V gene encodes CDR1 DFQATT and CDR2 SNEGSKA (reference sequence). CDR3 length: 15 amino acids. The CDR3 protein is CSARDLLAVTDTQYF. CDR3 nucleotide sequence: TGCAGTGCTAGAGATCTTCTAGCGGTCACAGATACGCAGTATTTT.

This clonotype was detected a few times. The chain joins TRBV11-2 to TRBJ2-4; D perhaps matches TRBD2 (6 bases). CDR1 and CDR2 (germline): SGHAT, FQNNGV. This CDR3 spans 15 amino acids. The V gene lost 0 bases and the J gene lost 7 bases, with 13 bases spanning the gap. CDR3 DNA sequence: TGTGCCAGCAGCTTAGATGGTGGAGGGTTGAACATTCAGTACTTC. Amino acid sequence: CASSLDGGGLNIQYF.

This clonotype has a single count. CDR3: CASTIGDEQFF. The CDR3 coding sequence is TGTGCCAGTACCATAGGGGATGAGCAGTTCTTC. The V call is TRBV19, the J call TRBJ2-1; D may be TRBD1 (5 bases). Germline CDR1 LNHDA, CDR2 SQIVND (reference sequence). The CDR3 consists of 11 residues. Trimming shortened V by 7 bases and J by 8 bases, and 9 bases separated the two germline ends.

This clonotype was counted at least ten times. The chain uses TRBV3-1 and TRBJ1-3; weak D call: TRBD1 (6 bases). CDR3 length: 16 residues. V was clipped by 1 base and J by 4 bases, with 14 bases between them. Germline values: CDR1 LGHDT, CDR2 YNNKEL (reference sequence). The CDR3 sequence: CASSQVDRKAGNTIYF. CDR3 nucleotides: TGTGCCAGCAGCCAAGTAGACAGGAAGGCCGGAAACACCATATATTTT.

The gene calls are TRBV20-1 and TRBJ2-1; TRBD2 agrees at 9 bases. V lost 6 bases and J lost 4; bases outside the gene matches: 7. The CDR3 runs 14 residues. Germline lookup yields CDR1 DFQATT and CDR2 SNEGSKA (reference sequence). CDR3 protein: CSAPLAGSYNEQFF. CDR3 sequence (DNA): TGCAGTGCCCCTCTAGCGGGGTCTTACAATGAGCAGTTCTTC.

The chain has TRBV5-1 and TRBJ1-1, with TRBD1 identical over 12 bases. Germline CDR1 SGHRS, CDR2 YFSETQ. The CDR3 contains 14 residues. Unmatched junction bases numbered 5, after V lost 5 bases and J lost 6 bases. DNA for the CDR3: TGCGCCAGCAGACAGGGACAGGGGGCTTCTGAAGCTTTCTTT. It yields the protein CASRQGQGASEAFF.

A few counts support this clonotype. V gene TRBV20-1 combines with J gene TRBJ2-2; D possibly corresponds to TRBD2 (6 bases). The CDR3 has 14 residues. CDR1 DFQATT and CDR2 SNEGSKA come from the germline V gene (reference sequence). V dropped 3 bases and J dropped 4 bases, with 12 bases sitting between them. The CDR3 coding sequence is TGCAGTGCTAGTTTCAGGAGGGGCACCGGGGAGCTGTTTTTT. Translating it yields CSASFRRGTGELFF.

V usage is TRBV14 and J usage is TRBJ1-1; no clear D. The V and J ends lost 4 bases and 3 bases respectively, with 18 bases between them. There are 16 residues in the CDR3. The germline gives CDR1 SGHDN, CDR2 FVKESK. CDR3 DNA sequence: TGTGCCAGCAGCCTCTTTACGGGAGGGTGGTACACTGAAGCTTTCTTT. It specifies CASSLFTGGWYTEAFF.

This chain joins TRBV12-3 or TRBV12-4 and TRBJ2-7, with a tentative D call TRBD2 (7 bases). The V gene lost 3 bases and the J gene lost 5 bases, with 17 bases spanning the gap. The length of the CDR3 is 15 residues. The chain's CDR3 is CASSFGGGTMNEQYF. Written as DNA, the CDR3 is TGTGCCAGCAGTTTCGGCGGGGGCACCATGAACGAGCAGTACTTC.

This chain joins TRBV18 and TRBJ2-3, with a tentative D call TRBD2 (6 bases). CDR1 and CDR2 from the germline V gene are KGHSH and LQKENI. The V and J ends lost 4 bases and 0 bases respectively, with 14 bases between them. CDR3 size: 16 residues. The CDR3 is CASSRLTGTSTDTQYF. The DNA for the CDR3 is TGTGCCAGCTCACGACTAACCGGGACTAGCACAGATACGCAGTATTTT.

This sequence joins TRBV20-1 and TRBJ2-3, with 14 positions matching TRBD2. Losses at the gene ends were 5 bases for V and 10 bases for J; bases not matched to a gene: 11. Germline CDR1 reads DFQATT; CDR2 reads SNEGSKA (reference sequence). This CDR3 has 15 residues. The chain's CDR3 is CSAAHSGTSGSSQYF. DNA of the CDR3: TGCAGTGCTGCCCATTCCGGGACTAGCGGGAGTTCGCAGTATTTT.

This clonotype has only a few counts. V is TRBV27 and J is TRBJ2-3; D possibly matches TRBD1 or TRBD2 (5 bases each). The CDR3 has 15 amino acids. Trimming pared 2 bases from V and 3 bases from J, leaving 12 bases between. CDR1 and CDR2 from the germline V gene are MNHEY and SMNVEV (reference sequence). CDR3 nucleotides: TGTGCCAGCAGTTTAGAGGGACGGAGTACAGATACGCAGTATTTT. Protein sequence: CASSLEGRSTDTQYF.

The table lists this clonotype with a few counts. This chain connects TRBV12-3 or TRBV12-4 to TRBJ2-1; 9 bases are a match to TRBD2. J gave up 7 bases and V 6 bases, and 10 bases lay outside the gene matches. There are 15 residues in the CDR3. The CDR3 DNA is TGTGCCAGCAGAAGAAGCGGGAGGCCCTCTAATGAGCAGTTCTTC. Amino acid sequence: CASRRSGRPSNEQFF.

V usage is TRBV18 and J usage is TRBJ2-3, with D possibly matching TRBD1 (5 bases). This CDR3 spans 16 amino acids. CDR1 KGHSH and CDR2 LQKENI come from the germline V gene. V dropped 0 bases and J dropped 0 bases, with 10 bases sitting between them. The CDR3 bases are TGTGCCAGCTCACCACCCAAGGGGTCCAGCACAGATACGCAGTATTTT. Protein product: CASSPPKGSSTDTQYF. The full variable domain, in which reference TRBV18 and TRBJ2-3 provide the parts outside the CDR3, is NAGVMQNPRHLVRRRGQEARLRCSPMKGHSHVYWYRQLPEEGLKFMVYLQKENIIDESGMPKERFSAEFPKEGPSILRIQQVVRGDSAAYFCASSPPKGSSTDTQYFGPGTRLTVL.

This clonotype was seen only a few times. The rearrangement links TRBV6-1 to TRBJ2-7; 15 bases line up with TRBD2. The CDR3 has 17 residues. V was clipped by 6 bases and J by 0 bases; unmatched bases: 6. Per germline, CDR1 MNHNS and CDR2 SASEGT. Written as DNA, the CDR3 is TGTGCCAGCAGAAAGGAGGGACTAGCGGGAGGCTCCTACGAGCAGTACTTC. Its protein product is CASRKEGLAGGSYEQYF.

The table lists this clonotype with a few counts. In DNA, the CDR3 is TGTGCCATCAGTGAGGAAGGACTAGCGGCCAACACCGGGGAGCTGTTTTTT. This encodes CAISEEGLAANTGELFF. The chain recombines TRBV10-3 with TRBJ2-2; TRBD2 matches at 10 bases. From germline, CDR1 is ENHRY and CDR2 SYGVKD. J lost 2 bases, V lost 2 bases, and 5 bases had no gene match. The CDR3 has 17 amino acids.

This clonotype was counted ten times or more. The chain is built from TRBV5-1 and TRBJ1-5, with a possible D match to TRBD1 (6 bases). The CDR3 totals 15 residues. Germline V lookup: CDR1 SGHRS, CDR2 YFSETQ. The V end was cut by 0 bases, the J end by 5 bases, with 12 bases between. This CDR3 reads CASSLVAGDYQPQHF. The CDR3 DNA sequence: TGCGCCAGCAGCTTGGTGGCAGGGGACTATCAGCCCCAGCATTTT.

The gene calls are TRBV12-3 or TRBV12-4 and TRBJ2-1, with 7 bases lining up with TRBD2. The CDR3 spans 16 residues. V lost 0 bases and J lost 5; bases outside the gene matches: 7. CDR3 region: CASSLAWRGTNNEQFF. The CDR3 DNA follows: TGTGCCAGCAGTTTAGCGTGGCGCGGGACTAACAATGAGCAGTTCTTC.

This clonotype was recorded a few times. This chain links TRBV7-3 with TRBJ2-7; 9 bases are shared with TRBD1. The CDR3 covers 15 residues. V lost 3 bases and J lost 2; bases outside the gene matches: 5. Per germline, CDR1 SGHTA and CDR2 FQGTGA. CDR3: CASSFGTGPTYEQYF. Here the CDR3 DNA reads TGTGCCAGCAGCTTTGGGACAGGGCCTACCTACGAGCAGTACTTC.

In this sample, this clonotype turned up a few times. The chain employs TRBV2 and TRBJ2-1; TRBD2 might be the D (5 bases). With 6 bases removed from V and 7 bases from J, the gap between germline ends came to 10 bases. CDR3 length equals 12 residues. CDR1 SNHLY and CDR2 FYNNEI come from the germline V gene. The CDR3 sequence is CASSRLNNEQFF. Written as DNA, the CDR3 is TGTGCCAGCAGCAGACTAAATAATGAGCAGTTCTTC.

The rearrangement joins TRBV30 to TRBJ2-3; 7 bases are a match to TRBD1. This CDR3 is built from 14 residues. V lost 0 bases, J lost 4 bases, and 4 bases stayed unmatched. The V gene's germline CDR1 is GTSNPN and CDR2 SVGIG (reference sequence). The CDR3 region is CAWSVGTVADTQYF. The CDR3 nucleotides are TGTGCCTGGAGTGTAGGGACAGTGGCAGATACGCAGTATTTT.

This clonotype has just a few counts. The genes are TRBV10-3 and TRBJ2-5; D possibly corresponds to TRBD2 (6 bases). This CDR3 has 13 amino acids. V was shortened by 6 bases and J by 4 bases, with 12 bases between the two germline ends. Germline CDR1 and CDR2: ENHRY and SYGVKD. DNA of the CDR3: TGTGCCATCAGCCGGGACTCTCCAGAGACCCAGTACTTC. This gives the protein CAISRDSPETQYF.

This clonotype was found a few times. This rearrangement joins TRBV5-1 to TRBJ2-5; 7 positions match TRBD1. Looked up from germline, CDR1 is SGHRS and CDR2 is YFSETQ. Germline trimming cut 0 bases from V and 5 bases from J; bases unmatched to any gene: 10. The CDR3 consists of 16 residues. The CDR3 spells CASSLADRVKGETQYF. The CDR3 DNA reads TGCGCCAGCAGCTTGGCCGACAGGGTAAAGGGTGAGACCCAGTACTTC.

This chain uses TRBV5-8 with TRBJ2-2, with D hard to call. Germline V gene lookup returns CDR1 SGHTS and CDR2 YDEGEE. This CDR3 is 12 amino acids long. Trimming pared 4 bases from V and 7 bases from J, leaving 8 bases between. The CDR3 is CASSQTGGELFF. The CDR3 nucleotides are TGTGCCAGCAGCCAGACCGGCGGGGAGCTGTTTTTT.

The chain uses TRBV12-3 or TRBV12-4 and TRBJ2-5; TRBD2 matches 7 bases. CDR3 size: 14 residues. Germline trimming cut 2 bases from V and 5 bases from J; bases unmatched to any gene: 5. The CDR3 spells CASSLFGGTETQYF. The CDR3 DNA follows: TGTGCCAGCAGTTTATTCGGGGGGACGGAGACCCAGTACTTC.

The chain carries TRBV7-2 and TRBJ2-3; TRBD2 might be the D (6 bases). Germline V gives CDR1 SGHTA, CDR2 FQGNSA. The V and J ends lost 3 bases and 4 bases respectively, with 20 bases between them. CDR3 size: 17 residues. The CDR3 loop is CASSFLAVTVRADTQYF. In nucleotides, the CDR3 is TGTGCCAGCAGCTTTTTAGCGGTGACGGTGCGAGCAGATACGCAGTATTTT.

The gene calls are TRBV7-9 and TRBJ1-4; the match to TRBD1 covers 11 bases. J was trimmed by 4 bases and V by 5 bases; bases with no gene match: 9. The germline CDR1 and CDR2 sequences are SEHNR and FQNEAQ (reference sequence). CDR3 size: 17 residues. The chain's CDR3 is CASSAGQGASFNEKLFF. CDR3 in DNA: TGTGCCAGCAGCGCTGGACAGGGGGCCTCGTTTAATGAAAAACTGTTTTTT.

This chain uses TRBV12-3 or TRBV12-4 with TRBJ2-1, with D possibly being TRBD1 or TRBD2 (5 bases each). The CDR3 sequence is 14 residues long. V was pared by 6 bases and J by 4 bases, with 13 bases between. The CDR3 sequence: CASRLLGPYNEQFF. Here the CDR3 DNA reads TGTGCCAGCAGATTACTGGGACCTTACAATGAGCAGTTCTTC.

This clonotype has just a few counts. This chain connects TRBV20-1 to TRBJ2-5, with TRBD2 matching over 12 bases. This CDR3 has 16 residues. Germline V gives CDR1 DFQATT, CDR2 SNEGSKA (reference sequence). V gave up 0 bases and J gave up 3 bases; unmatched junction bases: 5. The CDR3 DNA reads TGCAGTGCTAGAGAGCTAGCGGGAGGGCCCAAAGAGACCCAGTACTTC. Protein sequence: CSARELAGGPKETQYF.